Listed here are 15 T cell receptor beta chains from one sample, sequenced in a study of T cell changes during pregnancy in multiple sclerosis. TCRdb keeps only in-frame clones here, not all; method: immunoSEQ multiplex PCR. The table shows roughly 48,000 clones, with roughly 92% occurring only once. This specimen consisted of CD4+ T cells from peripheral blood mononuclear cells, obtained in the second trimester of pregnancy. These receptors were obtained from a female donor in good health, enrolled as a control in a pregnancy study.

The chain joins TRBV6-5 to TRBJ2-3; 8 bases are shared with TRBD2. CDR3 length equals 15 residues. From germline, CDR1 is MNHEY and CDR2 SVGAGI. J gave up 3 bases and V 2 bases, and 4 bases lay outside the gene matches. The CDR3 sequence: CASSYQIAGTDTQYF. The CDR3 DNA reads as TGTGCCAGCAGTTACCAAATAGCGGGAACAGATACGCAGTATTTT.

The chain employs TRBV7-2 and TRBJ2-1; 9 bases line up with TRBD2. CDR3 size: 15 residues. Germline assignment: CDR1 SGHTA and CDR2 FQGNSA. Germline trimming cut 5 bases from V and 12 bases from J; bases unmatched to any gene: 14. The CDR3 sequence is CASSPVAGVPIGQFF. For the CDR3, the DNA is TGTGCCAGCAGCCCAGTAGCGGGAGTGCCCATCGGGCAGTTCTTC.

This chain links TRBV30 with TRBJ2-7; 7 bases line up with TRBD2. Germline V lookup: CDR1 GTSNPN, CDR2 SVGIG (reference sequence). J gave up 2 bases and V 3 bases, and 10 bases lay outside the gene matches. This CDR3 region has 15 residues. CDR3 DNA: TGTGCCTGGAGCGCAGGACTAGTAGTTCCCTACGAGCAGTACTTC. Amino acids: CAWSAGLVVPYEQYF.

The chain employs TRBV7-2 and TRBJ1-6, with D perhaps TRBD1 (5 bases). CDR1 SGHTA and CDR2 FQGNSA come from the germline V gene. This CDR3 is 14 amino acids long. The ends were cut back, 2 bases at V and 7 bases at J, with 9 bases in the middle. The CDR3 sequence: CASSLWTLNSPLHF. CDR3 bases: TGTGCCAGCAGCTTATGGACATTAAATTCACCCCTCCACTTT.

The chain recombines TRBV6-5 with TRBJ1-2; D unresolved. This CDR3 has 13 amino acids. V was clipped by 10 bases and J by 3 bases, with 15 bases between them. CDR1 MNHEY and CDR2 SVGAGI come from the germline V gene. The CDR3 DNA follows: TGTGCCACCCCCCTTCGACACCACTATGGCTACACCTTC. It translates to CATPLRHHYGYTF.

This rearrangement joins TRBV7-6 to TRBJ2-3; 11 bases agree with TRBD1. Germline CDR1 SGHVS, CDR2 FNYEAQ. V lost 6 bases and J lost 4; bases outside the gene matches: 6. This CDR3 has 15 residues. The CDR3 sequence is CASSWTGGFADTQYF. CDR3 bases: TGTGCCAGCAGTTGGACAGGGGGCTTTGCAGATACGCAGTATTTT.

The chain carries TRBV6-5 and TRBJ1-1; D gene uncertain. The CDR3 runs 13 residues. Germline V CDR1 and CDR2: MNHEY, SVGAGI. V lost 5 bases to trimming and J lost 1 base, with 8 bases between them. CDR3 DNA: TGTGCCAGCAGTGCACCACAGAACACTGAAGCTTTCTTT. It is translated as CASSAPQNTEAFF.

The chain is built from TRBV7-2 and TRBJ2-2; 7 nucleotides agree with TRBD1. The germline gives CDR1 SGHTA, CDR2 FQGNSA. V lost 7 bases to trimming and J lost 0 bases; unmatched junction nucleotides: 11. This CDR3 spans 17 amino acids. In nucleotides, the CDR3 is TGTGCCAGCACCCGGACAGGCGACTTCGCGAACACCGGGGAGCTGTTTTTT. Translation: CASTRTGDFANTGELFF.

The chain uses TRBV10-3 and TRBJ2-3, with 8 bases matching TRBD2. Germline CDR1 and CDR2: ENHRY and SYGVKD. This CDR3 has 17 amino acids. Germline trimming cut 9 bases from V and 2 bases from J; bases unmatched to any gene: 16. CDR3: CAIGTRGPTSATDTQYF. CDR3 sequence (DNA): TGTGCCATAGGCACCAGGGGCCCGACTAGCGCCACAGATACGCAGTATTTT.

This CDR3 is CASSLVNRGGSEAFF. CDR3 DNA sequence: TGTGCCAGCAGCTTAGTCAACCGGGGAGGATCAGAAGCTTTCTTT. This rearrangement joins TRBV11-2 to TRBJ1-1; the D is unclear. The length of the CDR3 is 15 residues. CDR1 is SGHAT and CDR2 is FQNNGV in the germline V gene. Trimming pared 1 base from V and 8 bases from J, leaving 17 bases between. Full variable domain (outside the CDR3, taken from reference TRBV11-2 and TRBJ1-1): EAGVAQSPRYKIIEKRQSVAFWCNPISGHATLYWYQQILGQGPKLLIQFQNNGVVDDSQLPKDRFSAERLKGVDSTLKIQPAKLEDSAVYLCASSLVNRGGSEAFFGQGTRLTVV.

The rearrangement links TRBV10-3 to TRBJ2-7; TRBD1 aligns across 11 bases. The junction had 5 bases not matched to a gene; V was cut back by 10 bases and J by 6 bases. The germline V gene encodes CDR1 ENHRY and CDR2 SYGVKD. This CDR3 region has 12 residues. CDR3 protein: CATGQGAGEQYF. In DNA form, the CDR3 reads TGTGCCACTGGACAGGGGGCGGGCGAGCAGTACTTC.

This sequence joins TRBV18 and TRBJ2-6, with 7 bases aligning to TRBD1. This CDR3 has 15 residues. CDR1 is KGHSH, CDR2 LQKENI, per germline. V lost 6 bases and J lost 6; bases outside the gene matches: 8. In nucleotides, the CDR3 is TGTGCCAGCTCCCTGAAGGGACAGTTGGCCAACGTCCTGACTTTC. Residues: CASSLKGQLANVLTF.

CDR3 in amino acids: CASSGQAGAEAFF. As DNA, the CDR3 is TGTGCCAGCAGTGGCCAGGCAGGGGCTGAAGCTTTCTTT. V and J are TRBV6-4 and TRBJ1-1; possible D gene TRBD1, 6 bases. The CDR3 totals 13 residues. Trimming pared 4 bases from V and 6 bases from J, leaving 12 bases between. Germline loops: CDR1 MRHNA, CDR2 SNTAGT.

This chain links TRBV18 with TRBJ2-3, with 9 bases fitting TRBD2. The trim removed 3 bases at V and 6 bases at J, leaving 16 bases unmatched. The CDR3 runs to 18 residues. CDR1 is KGHSH and CDR2 is LQKENI in the germline V gene. CDR3 DNA: TGTGCCAGCTCACCTCCTCGATTGGGGGGTAGCGGGAGTGATACGCAGTATTTT. This translates into CASSPPRLGGSGSDTQYF.

The V call is TRBV5-1, the J call TRBJ2-5; the D is unclear. Deletions cut 4 bases from V and 5 bases from J, with 9 bases between. The CDR3 consists of 12 residues. CDR1 and CDR2 from the germline V gene are SGHRS and YFSETQ. The CDR3 sequence is CASSDPEETQYF. In DNA form, the CDR3 reads TGCGCCAGCAGCGACCCGGAGGAGACCCAGTACTTC.